This T cell receptor beta chain was sequenced in a study of cytomegalovirus exposure and HLA in healthy donors. Trimming shortened V by 0 bases and J by 4 bases, and 10 bases separated the two germline ends. The V gene's germline CDR1 is LNHDA and CDR2 SQIVND (reference sequence). The CDR3 sequence is 15 residues long. PCR amplification relied on 60 Vbeta primers (plus 13 Jbeta primers). The method was immunoSEQ multiplex PCR; TCRdb's version includes in-frame clones alone and lacks a portion of them. Here the sample spans 150,000 to 200,000 clones, 81% being singletons. The source is a woman under 30 in good health and CMV-seronegative. This chain connects TRBV19 to TRBJ2-1; D ambiguous. Sequences were obtained from PBMCs. This CDR3 is CASSIDLEPYNEQFF. The CDR3 nucleotides are TGTGCCAGTAGTATAGATCTAGAACCTTACAATGAGCAGTTCTTC.